The next 13 T cell receptor beta chains were all read from a single sample in a study of blood T cell repertoires in COVID-19. The assay was immunoSEQ multiplex PCR, and TCRdb's table has in-frame clones only and misses some. The data contain about 46,000 clones, approximately 90% of them singletons. Material: peripheral blood. Receptors originate from a man between 50 and 59 years old with active COVID-19.

The chain uses TRBV7-9 and TRBJ2-1; 10 positions match TRBD1. Trimming took 6 bases from V and 7 from J; bases not matched to a gene: 12. The CDR3 totals 16 residues. CDR1 is SEHNR and CDR2 is FQNEAQ in the germline V gene (reference sequence). In nucleotides, the CDR3 is TGTGCCAGCAGTTTAAAACCGGGACAGGGGAAGAATGAGCAGTTCTTC. Encoded protein: CASSLKPGQGKNEQFF.

The chain recombines TRBV23-1 with TRBJ1-2; TRBD1 aligns across 8 bases. TRBV23-1 is an open reading frame, and its role is uncertain. J lost 0 bases, V lost 4 bases, and 10 bases had no gene match. The CDR3 runs 17 residues. The CDR3 DNA reads TGCGCCAGCAGTCCTCGCCCAGACAGGGGCTCTAACTATGGCTACACCTTC. This translates into CASSPRPDRGSNYGYTF.

The gene calls are TRBV5-8 and TRBJ2-3; tentative D call: TRBD1 (5 bases). Germline CDR1 SGHTS, CDR2 YDEGEE. V was shortened by 0 bases and J by 2 bases, with 10 bases between the two germline ends. The CDR3 contains 15 residues. The CDR3 spells CASSLGQIATDTQYF. The CDR3 region has the DNA TGTGCCAGCAGCTTGGGACAGATTGCCACAGATACGCAGTATTTT.

The chain has TRBV25-1 and TRBJ2-1, with 11 bases matching TRBD1. J lost 7 bases, V lost 5 bases, and 7 bases had no gene match. Germline CDR1 MGHDK, CDR2 SYGVNS. The CDR3 has 15 amino acids. For the CDR3, the DNA is TGTGCCAGCAGTACACGGACAGGGGGCGGAAATGAGCAGTTCTTC. Translated: CASSTRTGGGNEQFF.

J is TRBJ2-5 and V is TRBV3-1 (or the pseudogene TRBV3-2); D is unresolved. Germline V gene data show CDR1 as LGHDT and CDR2 as YNNKEL (reference sequence). The CDR3 is 12 residues long. With 0 bases removed from V and 5 bases from J, the gap between germline ends came to 4 bases. The CDR3: CASSQDQETQYF. CDR3 coding DNA: TGTGCCAGCAGCCAAGATCAGGAGACCCAGTACTTC.

This chain joins TRBV24-1 and TRBJ2-3, with D tentatively TRBD1 (7 bases). The germline V gene encodes CDR1 KGHDR and CDR2 SFDVKD. The CDR3 is made up of 16 amino acids. Trimming removed 2 bases from V and 4 bases from J, with 15 bases in between. CDR3 sequence: CATSDSLQGGPDTQYF. CDR3 in DNA: TGTGCCACCAGTGATTCTCTTCAGGGGGGCCCAGATACGCAGTATTTT.

The V call is TRBV24-1, the J call TRBJ2-3, with D perhaps matching TRBD1 (6 bases). Trimming removed 3 bases at V and 4 bases at J, with 16 bases between. CDR1 and CDR2 from the germline V gene are KGHDR and SFDVKD. The CDR3 sequence is 16 residues long. Here the CDR3 reads CATSDRRGQRADTQYF. The CDR3 region has the DNA TGTGCCACCAGTGATAGGCGAGGACAGAGAGCAGATACGCAGTATTTT.

The chain recombines TRBV5-3 with TRBJ2-3, with 9 bases fitting TRBD2. TRBV5-3 is an open reading frame whose function is uncertain. After removal of 5 bases from V and 2 bases from J, the junction contained 9 bases not matched to a gene. CDR3 length: 16 residues. The CDR3 loop reads CARSKLAGAFTDTQYF. The CDR3 DNA reads as TGTGCCAGAAGTAAATTAGCGGGAGCTTTCACAGATACGCAGTATTTT.

The rearrangement joins TRBV29-1 to TRBJ2-3; TRBD2 might be the D (5 bases). The CDR3 totals 14 residues. Between the trimmed V and J ends, which lost 4 bases and 4 bases, there was a span of 15 bases. Germline V CDR1 and CDR2: SQVTM, ANQGSEA. The CDR3 sequence is CSVGDSARADTQYF. CDR3 in DNA: TGCAGCGTTGGGGATAGCGCGCGGGCAGATACGCAGTATTTT.

This clone was detected a few times. The chain joins TRBV27 to TRBJ1-5; 7 positions match TRBD1. Germline V gene sequence: CDR1 MNHEY, CDR2 SMNVEV (reference sequence). This CDR3 spans 14 amino acids. The trim removed 6 bases at V and 6 bases at J, leaving 8 bases unmatched. The DNA of the CDR3 is TGTGCCAGCAGGTACAGGGGACTCGGTCAGCCCCAGCATTTT. This sequence encodes CASRYRGLGQPQHF.

The genes are TRBV11-2 and TRBJ2-1; 8 nucleotides line up with TRBD1. Trimming cost V 1 base and J 2 bases; bases outside gene matches: 4. The germline gives CDR1 SGHAT, CDR2 FQNNGV. The CDR3 has 16 amino acids. The CDR3 bases are TGTGCCAGCAGCTTAGGCGGACAGGGACCCTACAATGAGCAGTTCTTC. Protein product: CASSLGGQGPYNEQFF.

V usage is TRBV4-1 and J usage is TRBJ2-7; 7 bases line up with TRBD1. The CDR3 has 14 amino acids. Trimming at V came to 6 bases and at J to 0 bases, leaving 5 bases not matched to a gene. Germline assignment: CDR1 MGHRA and CDR2 YSYEKL. The CDR3 here is CASSSGTVSYEQYF. In DNA, the CDR3 is TGCGCCAGCAGTAGTGGGACAGTCTCCTACGAGCAGTACTTC.

This clone has only one observation. V usage is TRBV5-4 and J usage is TRBJ2-2; TRBD2 matches 9 bases. CDR1 is SGHNT and CDR2 is YYREEE in the germline V gene (reference sequence). The CDR3 consists of 14 residues. The V and J ends lost 9 bases and 6 bases, in that order; junction bases with no gene match: 9. CDR3: CAIEKRGVPGELFF. CDR3 DNA sequence: TGTGCCATCGAGAAGCGGGGGGTCCCCGGGGAGCTGTTTTTT.